What follows are 21 T cell receptor beta chains derived from one specimen sequenced in a study of blood T cells in healthy people across ages. The use of a sample-barcoded 5' primer and a J-beta primer mix characterized a second PCR of roughly 6 to 11 cycles. TCRdb redid the calling of the 5' RACE reads with MiXCR, one entry per CDR3 protein. The sample lists some 800,000 distinct CDR3 sequences; 25% were seen once. The sample also formed part of further work on T cells of mothers and their children.

The sequenced sample consisted of blood. The origin of the receptors is a boy aged 5 to 17 in good health.

This clonotype was seen only a few times. The rearrangement joins TRBV4-2 to TRBJ2-1, with TRBD2 identical over 10 bases. V lost 0 bases, J lost 1 base, and 6 bases stayed unmatched. Per the germline V gene, CDR1 is LGHNA and CDR2 is YNFKEQ. The CDR3 is made up of 18 amino acids. CDR3 amino acids: CASSQDLAGVYSYNEQFF. DNA for the CDR3: TGTGCCAGCAGCCAAGACCTAGCGGGAGTCTATTCCTACAATGAGCAGTTCTTC.

This clonotype has just a few counts. The V and J genes are TRBV2 and TRBJ1-4; D perhaps matches TRBD1 (6 bases). There are 14 residues in the CDR3. Germline V gene data show CDR1 as SNHLY and CDR2 as FYNNEI. V lost 6 bases and J 4 bases, leaving 12 bases between the germline ends. The CDR3 region has the DNA TGTGCCAGCAGCCGACAGGCGAGTAATGAAAAACTGTTTTTT. It is translated as CASSRQASNEKLFF.

In this sample, this clonotype turned up a few times. The chain has TRBV4-1 and TRBJ1-5; 9 positions match TRBD1. The germline V gene has CDR1 MGHRA and CDR2 YSYEKL. The CDR3 consists of 15 residues. Trimming removed 6 bases from V and 7 bases from J; junction bases left unmatched: 10. This chain's CDR3 is CASSPGTGIGQPQHF. The DNA of the CDR3 is TGCGCCAGCAGTCCCGGGACAGGGATTGGGCAGCCCCAGCATTTT.

V and J are TRBV28 and TRBJ1-1, with D uncertain. The CDR3 is 14 residues long. Between the trimmed V and J ends, which lost 7 bases and 10 bases, there was a span of 22 bases. Germline V lookup: CDR1 MDHEN, CDR2 SYDVKM. This CDR3 is CASTGRGSSWGAFF. CDR3 sequence (DNA): TGTGCCAGCACTGGACGTGGGAGTTCTTGGGGAGCTTTCTTT. The variable domain in full, with the rest retrieved from reference TRBV28 and TRBJ1-1, is DVKVTQSSRYLVKRTGEKVFLECVQDMDHENMFWYRQDPGLGLRLIYFSYDVKMKEKGDIPEGYSVSREKKERFSLILESASTNQTSMYLCASTGRGSSWGAFFGQGTRLTVV.

This clonotype turned up a few times. The rearrangement uses TRBV5-5 and TRBJ1-2; D is unresolved. This CDR3 is 12 amino acids long. V shed 0 bases and J shed 8 bases, with 8 bases lying between them. The germline V gene has CDR1 SGHKS and CDR2 YYEKEE (reference sequence). The CDR3 nucleotides are TGTGCCAGCAGCTTGGAGATGAGGGGCTACACCTTC. It yields the protein CASSLEMRGYTF.

This clonotype was counted a few times. The V call is TRBV20-1, the J call TRBJ2-7; D might be TRBD1 (6 bases). The CDR3 contains 12 residues. V was shortened by 5 bases and J by 2 bases, with 10 bases between the two germline ends. Germline V gene data show CDR1 as DFQATT and CDR2 as SNEGSKA (reference sequence). The CDR3 DNA follows: TGCAGTGCTTCACAGGGTACCTACGAGCAGTACTTC. Translating gives CSASQGTYEQYF.

The CDR3 is CSASDGGSTYNEQFF. The CDR3 DNA reads TGCAGTGCTAGTGATGGCGGGAGCACCTACAATGAGCAGTTCTTC. The chain combines TRBV20-1 with TRBJ2-1; 7 bases map to TRBD2. Germline values: CDR1 DFQATT, CDR2 SNEGSKA (reference sequence). The length of the CDR3 is 15 residues. J lost 2 bases, V lost 3 bases, and 7 bases had no gene match.

This clonotype has a handful of counts. The chain links TRBV7-9 to TRBJ1-1; 11 bases agree with TRBD1. CDR1 SEHNR and CDR2 FQNEAQ come from the germline V gene (reference sequence). With V trimmed by 2 bases and J by 0 bases, 5 bases remained unmatched. The CDR3 spans 17 residues. The DNA for the CDR3 is TGTGCCAGCAGCTTATCAGCGGGACAGGGGGTGAACACTGAAGCTTTCTTT. Translation gives CASSLSAGQGVNTEAFF.

The CDR3 reads CASSFSPVYRGPGGYTF. CDR3 in DNA: TGTGCCAGCAGTTTTTCCCCAGTTTACAGGGGGCCTGGTGGCTACACCTTC. The chain couples TRBV28 to TRBJ1-2, with TRBD1 identical over 9 bases. The CDR3 loop spans 17 amino acids. The V gene's germline CDR1 is MDHEN and CDR2 SYDVKM. V was pared by 3 bases and J by 7 bases, with 15 bases of the junction left unmatched.

This clonotype was detected a few times. The CDR3 here is CSAREPTSAQGTDTQYF. For the CDR3, the DNA is TGCAGTGCTAGAGAGCCCACTAGCGCCCAAGGCACAGATACGCAGTATTTT. The chain combines TRBV20-1 with TRBJ2-3; 7 nucleotides line up with TRBD2. Germline loops: CDR1 DFQATT, CDR2 SNEGSKA (reference sequence). The CDR3 covers 17 residues. Losses at the gene ends were 0 bases for V and 1 base for J; bases not matched to a gene: 10.

This clonotype was detected a few times. V is TRBV29-1 and J is TRBJ2-7; 7 bases fit TRBD2. V shed 6 bases, J shed 6 bases, and the junction held 11 bases outside the gene matches. This CDR3 has 13 residues. The germline V gene encodes CDR1 SQVTM and CDR2 ANQGSEA. In DNA form, the CDR3 reads TGCAGCGTCGCCCCCGCGGTAGCGGGCGAGCAGTACTTC. It codes for CSVAPAVAGEQYF.

The J gene is TRBJ2-1, the V gene TRBV20-1; 15 bases map to TRBD2. Germline V gives CDR1 DFQATT, CDR2 SNEGSKA (reference sequence). CDR3 length: 18 residues. The CDR3 region has the DNA TGCAGCGCCCCGGCGGGACTAGCGGGGGGCAGCTCCTACAATGAGCAGTTCTTC. Its protein product is CSAPAGLAGGSSYNEQFF.

This rearrangement joins TRBV28 to TRBJ2-5; TRBD2 agrees at 7 bases. The CDR3 totals 12 residues. Germline V lookup: CDR1 MDHEN, CDR2 SYDVKM. For the CDR3, the DNA is TGTGCGGCCGGGGGGTATACAGAGACCCAGTACTTC. Its protein product is CAAGGYTETQYF. The full variable domain, its missing parts supplied by reference TRBV28 and TRBJ2-5, is DVKVTQSSRYLVKRTGEKVFLECVQDMDHENMFWYRQDPGLGLRLIYFSYDVKMKEKGDIPEGYSVSREKKERFSLILESASTNQTSMYLCAAGGYTETQYFGPGTRLLVL.

J is TRBJ2-1 and V is TRBV20-1; 9 positions match TRBD2. The end of the DNA fits TRBJ2-7 better, so the J call may be wrong. Per the germline V gene, CDR1 is DFQATT and CDR2 is SNEGSKA (reference sequence). The CDR3 runs to 14 residues. CDR3 amino acids: CSAPRGGDSYEQYF. The CDR3 nucleotides are TGCAGTGCGCCGCGGGGGGGCGATTCCTACGAGCAGTACTTC.

This clonotype was observed a single time. The chain links TRBV6-2 or TRBV6-3 to TRBJ2-1; D perhaps matches TRBD2 (6 bases). The CDR3 length is 17 residues. Trimming took off 6 bases at V and 5 bases at J, with 23 bases between the two ends. Germline V CDR1 and CDR2: MNHEY, SVGEGT. CDR3 in amino acids: CASSRQWRWDFDNEQFF. CDR3 nucleotides: TGTGCCAGCAGCCGACAGTGGAGGTGGGACTTCGACAATGAGCAGTTCTTC.

The J gene is TRBJ2-5, the V gene TRBV7-9; TRBD1 matches at 8 bases. The J call is in doubt because the DNA end fits TRBJ2-7 better. CDR3 size: 14 residues. Germline CDR1 reads SEHNR; CDR2 reads FQNEAQ (reference sequence). CDR3 sequence reads: CASSLTGAMYEQYF. CDR3 coding DNA: TGTGCCAGCAGCTTGACAGGGGCTATGTACGAGCAGTACTTC.

V and J are TRBV4-1 and TRBJ2-5, with TRBD2 identical over 11 bases. The CDR3 sequence is 17 residues long. Trimming cost V 0 bases and J 7 bases; bases outside gene matches: 10. Germline loops: CDR1 MGHRA, CDR2 YSYEKL. The CDR3, as DNA: TGCGCCAGCAGCCAAGATGCGGGACTAGCGGATTTCGGGACCCAGTACTTC. It yields the protein CASSQDAGLADFGTQYF.

The V and J genes are TRBV2 and TRBJ1-2; no reliable D call. Trimming pared 2 bases from V and 3 bases from J, leaving 10 bases between. The CDR3 spans 14 residues. Germline CDR1 reads SNHLY; CDR2 reads FYNNEI. CDR3 sequence: CASSEITVDYGYTF. CDR3 nucleotide sequence: TGTGCCAGCAGTGAAATCACAGTTGACTATGGCTACACCTTC.

In nucleotides, the CDR3 is TGTGCCACCAGTGAGGGGACAGGAGGACATGAAAAACTGTTTTTT. This translates into CATSEGTGGHEKLFF. V is TRBV24-1 and J is TRBJ1-4; TRBD1 matches at 8 bases. The germline V gene has CDR1 KGHDR and CDR2 SFDVKD. This CDR3 has 15 amino acids. V was pared by 4 bases and J by 6 bases, with 6 bases of the junction left unmatched.

On this clonotype: Given a much more abundant clone one base away, this may be a read error. The chain recombines TRBV5-1 with TRBJ2-7; a possible D gene is TRBD2 (6 bases). The CDR3 contains 14 residues. From germline, CDR1 is SGHRS and CDR2 YFSETQ. CDR3 in amino acids: CASSLAGTLYEQCF. CDR3 nucleotide sequence: TGCGCCAGCAGCTTGGCCGGGACTCTCTACGAGCAGTGCTTC.

J is TRBJ2-2 and V is TRBV3-1, with D unclear. The germline V and J ends were trimmed by 2 bases and 4 bases, with 11 bases remaining between them. In germline, CDR1 is LGHDT, CDR2 YNNKEL (reference sequence). This CDR3 has 15 amino acids. The CDR3 coding sequence is TGTGCCAGCAGCCAAATGGCAGGCTTCACCGGGGAGCTGTTTTTT. It yields the protein CASSQMAGFTGELFF. Together with reference TRBV3-1 and TRBJ2-2, the CDR3 gives the full variable domain: DTAVSQTPKYLVTQMGNDKSIKCEQNLGHDTMYWYKQDSKKFLKIMFSYNNKELIINETVPNRFSPKSPDKAHLNLHINSLELGDSAVYFCASSQMAGFTGELFFGEGSRLTVL.